This TCR beta chain was captured by sequencing in a study of cytotoxic CD8 clonotypes in ibrutinib-treated CLL. Whole-study context: On average, more than 80,000 productive rearrangements and around 250,000 productive templates per sample. Study-wide results and limits: On treatment, the uncommon public clonotypes contracted or remained stable. Clonality was elevated at ibrutinib response and had returned toward baseline at progression. Sustained-remission patients were sampled at one set of times and progressing patients at different ones.

Germline lookup yields CDR1 KGHSH and CDR2 LQKENI. CDR3 length equals 15 residues. The V segment lost 4 bases and the J segment 4 bases; nucleotides outside the gene matches: 6. For this clone: The antigen is undetermined.

The assay was immunoSEQ multiplex PCR, and TCRdb's table has in-frame clones only and misses some. The sample shows some 120,000 clones, approximately 80% of them seen only once. The material sequenced was PBMCs, taken after 24 months of ibrutinib treatment. The chain combines TRBV18 with TRBJ2-3; TRBD1 aligns across 9 bases. The TCR sequence derives from a human donor with chronic lymphocytic leukemia. CDR3 DNA: TGTGCCAGCTCACTCGGACAGGGGTTATCAGATACGCAGTATTTT. It is translated as CASSLGQGLSDTQYF.